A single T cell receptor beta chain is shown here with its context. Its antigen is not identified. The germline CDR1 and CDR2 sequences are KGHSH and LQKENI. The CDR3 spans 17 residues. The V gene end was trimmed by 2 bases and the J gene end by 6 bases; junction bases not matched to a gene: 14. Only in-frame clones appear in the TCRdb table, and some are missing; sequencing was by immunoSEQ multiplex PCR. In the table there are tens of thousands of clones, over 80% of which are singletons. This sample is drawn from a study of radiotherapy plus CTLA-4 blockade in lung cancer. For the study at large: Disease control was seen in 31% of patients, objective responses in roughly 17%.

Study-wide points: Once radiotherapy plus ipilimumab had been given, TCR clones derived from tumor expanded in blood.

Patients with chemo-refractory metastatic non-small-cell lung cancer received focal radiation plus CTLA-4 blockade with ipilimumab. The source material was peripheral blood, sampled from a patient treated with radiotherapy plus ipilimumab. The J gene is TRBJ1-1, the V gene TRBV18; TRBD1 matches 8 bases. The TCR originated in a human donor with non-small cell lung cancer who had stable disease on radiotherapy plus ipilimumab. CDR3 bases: TGTGCCAGCTCACCAGTCCAGGGGGCCCTCCGAACATCTGAAGCTTTCTTT. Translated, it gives CASSPVQGALRTSEAFF.